The 32 T cell receptor beta chains below were found in one sample sequenced in a study of blood T cell repertoires in COVID-19. The method was immunoSEQ multiplex PCR; TCRdb's version includes in-frame clones alone and lacks a portion of them. The table has a few hundred thousand clones, 86% seen once. Sequencing was carried out using PBMCs or T cells enriched from blood (not recorded which). The receptors here all came from a man under 40 who had recovered from COVID-19.

V gene TRBV4-2 combines with J gene TRBJ2-2; D might be TRBD2 (6 bases). Germline CDR1 LGHNA, CDR2 YNFKEQ. This CDR3 comprises 14 residues. Trimming pared 4 bases from V and 5 bases from J, leaving 11 bases between. The CDR3 sequence is CASSPKAGTGELFF. The CDR3 DNA reads TGTGCCAGCAGCCCAAAGGCGGGGACCGGGGAGCTGTTTTTT.

CDR3 DNA: TGTGCCAGCAGTACCCCGGCAGGGTCTTTCTTT. Its translation: CASSTPAGSFF. The rearrangement uses TRBV25-1 and TRBJ1-1; the D gene is possibly TRBD1 (5 bases). Looked up from germline, CDR1 is MGHDK and CDR2 is SYGVNS. Trimming left V 5 bases short and J 12 bases short, with 13 bases between. This CDR3 contains 11 residues.

In this sample, this clone turned up once. The V call is TRBV3-1 (or the pseudogene TRBV3-2), the J call TRBJ1-1; perhaps TRBD1 as D (5 bases). Germline-derived CDR1 and CDR2 are LGHDT and YNNKEL (reference sequence). V lost 7 bases and J lost 0, with 24 bases in between. The CDR3 is 18 residues long. The CDR3 DNA reads as TGTGCCAGCACCGATTATTTTAAGCCGGCGGACATGAACACTGAAGCTTTCTTT. Its translation is CASTDYFKPADMNTEAFF.

The rearrangement links TRBV14 to TRBJ2-7, with D possibly matching TRBD2 (5 bases). The CDR3 is 16 residues long. Germline-derived CDR1 and CDR2 are SGHDN and FVKESK. The V gene lost 0 bases and the J gene lost 2 bases, with 14 bases spanning the gap. CDR3 region: CASSQDLVEGAYEQYF. The CDR3 DNA sequence: TGTGCCAGCAGCCAAGATCTGGTCGAGGGAGCCTACGAGCAGTACTTC.

This clone was picked up a small number of times. This chain links TRBV10-2 with TRBJ1-5; possibly TRBD1 for D (5 bases). Germline V gene lookup returns CDR1 WSHSY and CDR2 SAAADI. The V gene lost 6 bases and the J gene lost 0 bases, with 9 bases spanning the gap. The CDR3 sequence is 14 residues long. CDR3 bases: TGCGCCAGCAGGAAGACAGATAGCAATCAGCCCCAGCATTTT. Its translation is CASRKTDSNQPQHF.

The J gene is TRBJ2-7, the V gene TRBV28, with 7 positions matching TRBD1. CDR3 length: 13 amino acids. V was pared by 6 bases and J by 7 bases, with 9 bases of the junction left unmatched. From germline, CDR1 is MDHEN and CDR2 SYDVKM. The CDR3 loop reads CASRGPDRSEQYF. The CDR3 DNA is TGTGCCAGCAGAGGTCCGGACAGGTCGGAGCAGTACTTC.

This clone was recorded only once. The rearrangement uses TRBV21-1 and TRBJ2-7; the table gives TRBD2 as D, unverified against the DNA. TRBV21-1 is marked as a pseudogene. This CDR3 spans 15 amino acids. This CDR3 is CARRPGLAGFYEQYF. CDR3 DNA: TGTGCCAGGAGACCGGGACTAGCGGGTTTCTACGAGCAGTACTTC.

This CDR3 is CASSLGATGTGQPQHF. CDR3 nucleotides: TGCGCCAGCAGCTTGGGGGCGACAGGGACGGGCCAGCCCCAGCATTTT. The chain has TRBV5-1 and TRBJ1-5; TRBD1 matches at 7 bases. CDR3 length equals 16 residues. V gave up 0 bases and J gave up 7 bases; unmatched junction bases: 10. The germline CDR1 and CDR2 sequences are SGHRS and YFSETQ.

This chain links TRBV9 with TRBJ1-3; D uncertain. The CDR3 is 14 amino acids. Germline CDR1 SGDLS, CDR2 YYNGEE. Trimming took off 5 bases at V and 2 bases at J, with 11 bases between the two ends. CDR3 in amino acids: CASRRAGAGNTIYF. CDR3 coding DNA: TGTGCCAGCAGGAGGGCCGGGGCTGGAAACACCATATATTTT.

The chain carries TRBV10-2 and TRBJ2-1; 9 bases match TRBD2. The CDR3 length is 16 residues. The J segment lost 8 bases and the V segment lost 0 bases, leaving 8 bases of the junction unmatched. Looked up from germline, CDR1 is WSHSY and CDR2 is SAAADI. The CDR3 reads CASSESGAGGVYEQFF. In DNA form, the CDR3 reads TGCGCCAGCAGTGAGTCAGGAGCGGGGGGTGTGTATGAGCAGTTCTTC.

This clone was found once. The J gene is TRBJ1-4, the V gene TRBV7-6; D gene unclear. CDR1 is SGHVS and CDR2 is FNYEAQ in the germline V gene. The CDR3 is 15 residues long. With 5 bases removed from V and 8 bases from J, the gap between germline ends came to 18 bases. The CDR3 coding sequence is TGTGCCAGCAGCGATAATCGGGTTCGCGGCGAAAAACTGTTTTTT. This codes for CASSDNRVRGEKLFF.

V is TRBV19 and J is TRBJ2-3; the D is unclear. With 3 bases removed from V and 4 bases from J, the gap between germline ends came to 14 bases. This CDR3 has 15 residues. Germline V CDR1 and CDR2: LNHDA, SQIVND (reference sequence). Here the CDR3 reads CASSIRWALPDTQYF. CDR3 DNA: TGTGCCAGTAGTATCCGCTGGGCCCTCCCAGATACGCAGTATTTT.

This clone came up a few times. V is TRBV19 and J is TRBJ1-1; D is unresolved. The CDR3 consists of 11 residues. Germline V gene data show CDR1 as LNHDA and CDR2 as SQIVND (reference sequence). V lost 3 bases, J lost 11 bases, and 10 bases lay in between. The CDR3 DNA reads as TGTGCCAGTAGTATGTCGAGGAACGCTTTCTTT. Translated: CASSMSRNAFF.

The chain employs TRBV27 and TRBJ1-2; 7 bases match TRBD1. V dropped 5 bases and J dropped 0; count of bases not matched to a gene: 6. This CDR3 is built from 15 residues. CDR1 is MNHEY and CDR2 is SMNVEV in the germline V gene (reference sequence). CDR3 sequence: CASSPYRGSNYGYTF. CDR3 DNA sequence: TGTGCCAGCAGTCCATACAGGGGATCTAACTATGGCTACACCTTC.

This chain uses TRBV27 with TRBJ2-1; D is possibly TRBD1 (6 bases). Trimming shortened V by 3 bases and J by 1 base, and 10 bases separated the two germline ends. Germline values: CDR1 MNHEY, CDR2 SMNVEV (reference sequence). The CDR3 runs 15 residues. The CDR3 DNA is TGTGCCAGCAGTTTGTTACAGGGTTCCTACAATGAGCAGTTCTTC. Translation: CASSLLQGSYNEQFF.

The genes are TRBV5-1 and TRBJ2-1; D not resolved. This CDR3 spans 14 amino acids. The V end lost 4 bases, the J end lost 5 bases, and 13 bases lay between the germline ends. Germline values: CDR1 SGHRS, CDR2 YFSETQ. The CDR3 bases are TGCGCCAGCAGCGACTGGCGGCTCAACAATGAGCAGTTCTTC. This encodes CASSDWRLNNEQFF.

CDR3 region: CASSTRPGLAGKANTGELFF. CDR3 nucleotides: TGTGCCAGCAGCACACGACCGGGACTAGCGGGGAAGGCGAACACCGGGGAGCTGTTTTTT. V and J are TRBV11-3 and TRBJ2-2, with 13 positions matching TRBD2. This CDR3 spans 20 amino acids. CDR1 and CDR2 (germline): SGHNT, YENEEA. V shed 5 bases, J shed 0 bases, and the junction held 12 bases outside the gene matches.

This rearrangement joins TRBV30 to TRBJ1-6; tentative D call: TRBD1 (5 bases). The V and J ends lost 1 base and 7 bases respectively, with 14 bases between them. The CDR3 covers 15 residues. Looked up from germline, CDR1 is GTSNPN and CDR2 is SVGIG (reference sequence). The CDR3 protein is CAWSAKQGTNSPLHF. DNA for the CDR3: TGTGCCTGGAGTGCGAAGCAGGGAACCAATTCACCCCTCCACTTT.

V and J are TRBV14 and TRBJ2-1; 10 nucleotides line up with TRBD2. The CDR3 consists of 17 residues. V gave up 0 bases and J gave up 8 bases; unmatched junction bases: 10. The germline V gene has CDR1 SGHDN and CDR2 FVKESK. The CDR3 sequence is CASSQDQRLAGGYEQFF. In DNA, the CDR3 is TGTGCCAGCAGCCAAGATCAGCGACTAGCGGGTGGATATGAGCAGTTCTTC.

V usage is TRBV4-1 and J usage is TRBJ2-1; D possibly corresponds to TRBD2 (5 bases). This CDR3 spans 16 amino acids. CDR1 is MGHRA, CDR2 YSYEKL, per germline. Trimming took 0 bases from V and 1 from J, leaving 10 bases between them. In DNA form, the CDR3 reads TGCGCCAGCAGCCAAGATTGGACTGGTTCCTACAATGAGCAGTTCTTC. This gives the protein CASSQDWTGSYNEQFF.

CDR3 coding DNA: TGTGCCAGCAGCCATAGGGGTAACACTGAAGCTTTCTTT. Protein sequence: CASSHRGNTEAFF. The chain links TRBV14 to TRBJ1-1; D might be TRBD1 (5 bases). Looked up from germline, CDR1 is SGHDN and CDR2 is FVKESK. The CDR3 is 13 residues long. The V and J ends lost 3 bases and 2 bases respectively, with 7 bases between them.

The rearrangement joins TRBV27 to TRBJ1-4; possible D gene TRBD1, 6 bases. The germline CDR1 and CDR2 sequences are MNHEY and SMNVEV (reference sequence). The CDR3 extends over 15 amino acids. V was clipped by 6 bases and J by 8 bases, with 19 bases between them. For the CDR3, the DNA is TGTGCCAGCAGGAGGGGGATCTTCGGAATGGAAAAACTGTTTTTT. As protein: CASRRGIFGMEKLFF. The variable domain in full, with the rest retrieved from reference TRBV27 and TRBJ1-4, is EAQVTQNPRYLITVTGKKLTVTCSQNMNHEYMSWYRQDPGLGLRQIYYSMNVEVTDKGDVPEGYKVSRKEKRNFPLILESPSPNQTSLYFCASRRGIFGMEKLFFGSGTQLSVL.

This clone was found once. The chain uses TRBV3-1 (or the pseudogene TRBV3-2) and TRBJ2-1; D not certain. Germline lookup yields CDR1 LGHDT and CDR2 YNNKEL (reference sequence). V lost 1 base to trimming and J lost 9 bases, with 7 bases between them. CDR3 length: 12 amino acids. CDR3 region: CASSQVPGEQFF. CDR3 sequence (DNA): TGTGCCAGCAGCCAAGTGCCCGGTGAGCAGTTCTTC.

This clone was counted at least ten times. This chain uses TRBV4-1 with TRBJ2-1; 9 bases line up with TRBD1. Germline assignment: CDR1 MGHRA and CDR2 YSYEKL. V was pared by 6 bases and J by 5 bases, with 11 bases of the junction left unmatched. This CDR3 contains 16 residues. CDR3 in DNA: TGCGCCAGCAGTAAATTACCGGGACAGGGCGACAATGAGCAGTTCTTC. Amino acid sequence: CASSKLPGQGDNEQFF.

The rearrangement joins TRBV4-1 to TRBJ2-2; D is unclear. Deletions cut 2 bases from V and 5 bases from J, with 6 bases between. The CDR3 runs 13 residues. Germline lookup yields CDR1 MGHRA and CDR2 YSYEKL. The CDR3 loop reads CASSQQFTGELFF. The CDR3 DNA reads TGCGCCAGCAGCCAACAGTTTACCGGGGAGCTGTTTTTT.

The chain combines TRBV19 with TRBJ2-7; 10 bases line up with TRBD2. Germline V gene sequence: CDR1 LNHDA, CDR2 SQIVND (reference sequence). This CDR3 spans 14 amino acids. V was clipped by 3 bases and J by 2 bases; unmatched bases: 1. CDR3 DNA sequence: TGTGCCAGTAGTATTACTAGCGGGACCTACGAGCAGTACTTC. Encoded protein: CASSITSGTYEQYF.

V is TRBV13 and J is TRBJ1-5; D ambiguous. Looked up from germline, CDR1 is PRHDT and CDR2 is FYEKMQ (reference sequence). CDR3 size: 15 residues. V was shortened by 0 bases and J by 0 bases, with 6 bases between the two germline ends. CDR3 loop: CASSLGGHSNQPQHF. The CDR3 DNA is TGTGCCAGCAGCTTAGGGGGCCATAGCAATCAGCCCCAGCATTTT.

Only one count was recorded for this clone. The rearrangement joins TRBV6-5 to TRBJ2-3; D might be TRBD1 (6 bases). Germline V gene data show CDR1 as MNHEY and CDR2 as SVGAGI. V was shortened by 6 bases and J by 4 bases, with 14 bases between the two germline ends. This CDR3 region has 14 residues. CDR3 DNA sequence: TGTGCCAGCAGATACCCAGGGGAGCCAGATACGCAGTATTTT. Amino acid sequence: CASRYPGEPDTQYF.

The genes are TRBV27 and TRBJ1-2, with D unresolved. The germline V gene has CDR1 MNHEY and CDR2 SMNVEV (reference sequence). Trimming removed 5 bases from V and 3 bases from J, with 10 bases in between. The CDR3 spans 13 residues. The CDR3 coding sequence is TGTGCCAGCAGTGTCGTGGCTGACTATGGCTACACCTTC. Its protein is CASSVVADYGYTF.

The chain joins TRBV4-1 to TRBJ2-7, with 8 bases fitting TRBD1. This CDR3 contains 14 residues. Per germline, CDR1 MGHRA and CDR2 YSYEKL. V was clipped by 3 bases and J by 5 bases; unmatched bases: 6. CDR3 nucleotides: TGCGCCAGCAGCCAGGGGACAGGCTCTCACGAGCAGTACTTC. Translation gives CASSQGTGSHEQYF.

The chain joins TRBV24-1 to TRBJ2-5, with TRBD1 matching 11 bases. The CDR3 extends over 15 amino acids. CDR1 and CDR2 (germline): KGHDR, SFDVKD. J gave up 4 bases and V 4 bases, and 4 bases lay outside the gene matches. The CDR3 DNA reads TGTGCCACCAGTGAGGACAGGGGGCGGGGAGAGACCCAGTACTTC. Its protein is CATSEDRGRGETQYF.

V and J are TRBV25-1 and TRBJ1-3; 9 bases align to TRBD1. The length of the CDR3 is 16 residues. CDR1 MGHDK and CDR2 SYGVNS come from the germline V gene. With 6 bases clipped from V and 0 bases from J, the junction kept 6 bases outside the gene matches. The CDR3 reads CASRGQGLLSGNTIYF. The DNA for the CDR3 is TGTGCCAGCAGGGGACAGGGCTTGCTCTCTGGAAACACCATATATTTT.